This T cell receptor (beta chain) was documented in a study of CD4 T cells in relation to SARS-CoV-2 and coronaviruses (dated by TCRdb to the early 2020s). Turning to the overall study: In the ViraFEST assay, PBMCs were grown with antigen for about ten days, and TCR beta CDR3s were then sequenced to identify antigen-specific clonal expansions. Samples from a few pre-COVID donors and the naive versus memory experiments were sequenced with the Adaptive Biotechnologies TCR-sequencing kit; other data were Illumina-based. Shared crossreactive spike epitopes were mapped to their HLA restriction using patient-derived lymphoblastoid cell lines. The negative reference condition was either a culture with an HIV-1 Nef peptide pool or a culture with no peptide. The study assessed, at the TCR clonotype level, memory CD4+ T cell crossreactivity between SARS-CoV-2 and common cold coronavirus spike proteins. A different TCR-beta assay, based on Illumina, was used to sequence expansion assays from other donors in the study.

This clone was seen only a few times. Its specific antigen is unknown. No quality values exist for individual bases; no much larger clone is one base distant. CD4+ T cells from unexposed donors were collected before the COVID-19 pandemic (2011-2018). Following 10 days of culture, the EasySep CD4+ T cell isolation kit was used to isolate CD4+ T cells. As far as cell numbers permitted, CD4+ T cells from unexposed donors were tested for reactivity against SARS-CoV-2 S and N as well as four spike pools from common cold coronaviruses. PBMCs were cultured at over 1.5 million per well in IMDM supplemented with around 5.3% human AB serum and roughly 9.6 IU/ml IL-2. Half of the culture medium was replaced with fresh IL-2-containing medium on days 3 and 7. In general, triplicate replicate wells were used for every peptide culture condition. The leukapheresis product for the unexposed donors was obtained through commercial purchase. Ficoll-Paque PLUS gradient centrifugation was used to isolate PBMCs from either whole blood or leukapheresis product. PBMCs were either cryopreserved at -140°C or used fresh in the expansion assay. The QIAamp Micro DNA Kit was used to extract genomic DNA from the CD4+ T cells.

The germline V gene sets CDR1 to LGHNA and CDR2 to YNFKEQ. Trimming leaves V shorter by 0 bases and J shorter by 4 bases, with the junction holding 7 bases beyond the gene matches. Measured from the cysteine to the phenylalanine, the CDR3 is 17 residues long. Of the read, only the CDR3 DNA is kept; its 51 bases are in frame from base 1. Summary of the overall study and its limitations: Crossreactive clones showed significantly weaker SARS-CoV-2-driven expansion than monoreactive clones, consistent with antigenic imprinting. Because no donor provided both pre-pandemic and post-infection samples, tracing the source of pre-existing responses was limited. Small numbers of patients and of tested TCRs were a limitation of the study. In about two thirds of donors, memory CD4+ clonotypes turned up that crossrecognized SARS-CoV-2 and at least one common cold coronavirus spike. Crossreactivity analysis was centred on spike protein, so crossreactivity against other viral proteins was not assessed.

The library was produced with the immunoSEQ multiplex PCR assay. The original pipeline was this. During preprocessing, nonproductive sequences were removed, along with CDR3s that did not begin with C, did not end with F or W, or were shorter than 7 amino acids. Antigen-specific clonotypes were called with the MANAFEST web app on the basis of expansion relative to the reference and to other culture wells. To be counted as positive, a clone had to show significant expansion compared with the reference culture, at an FDR below 0.05, in 2 of 3 replicate wells. A further requirement for positive clones was significant expansion compared with all other tandem wells, along with an odds ratio above 5. CDR3 homology was measured as pairwise Levenshtein distance, computed with the stringdist R package after trimming three terminal residues from each end. Drawn from immuneACCESS, this table holds only the in-frame rearrangements with V and J called that TCRdb kept. Clones are partly lost; checked studies trace under half to an unresolved V gene and leave the rest unexplained. From that table come the V and J calls and clone size; the DNA was used to work out D and trimming. This sample is represented by over 20,000 clones; around four fifths of them were singletons. The ten largest clones represent around 19% of the sample.

This clonotype originated in a human donor in good health. The sample comprised CD4+ T cells from PBMCs, cultured in vitro. Recombination connected TRBV4-2 to TRBJ2-2; TRBD1 agrees with 8 junctional bases. Here the CDR3 is given as CASSQESQGGTTGELFF. The DNA sequence follows: TGTGCCAGCAGCCAAGAATCACAGGGGGGTACCACCGGGGAGCTGTTTTTT.